The source of this T cell receptor beta chain is a study of T-cell reconstitution after alpha-beta-depleted transplantation in children. Unique molecular identifiers were used in preparing the TCRbeta library. Each CDR3 protein gets one entry after TCRdb re-called the PCR reads with MiXCR. Altogether 70,000 to 100,000 distinct CDR3 sequences are present, approximately 12% being singletons, with the ten largest covering around 13%. This clonotype was recorded a few times. CDR3 length equals 15 residues. V was cut by 4 bases and J by 3 bases, with 16 bases left in between. The germline V gene has CDR1 SGHKS and CDR2 YYEKEE (reference sequence).

The TCR sequence derives from a human donor who donated a stem cell graft to a child with inherited bone marrow failure. The sample in question was PBMCs from the stem cell graft donor, obtained from the stem cell graft. The chain couples TRBV5-5 to TRBJ1-1; D gene uncertain. CDR3: CASSLTPAGDTEAFF. For the CDR3, the DNA is TGTGCCAGCAGCCTCACCCCGGCTGGGGACACTGAAGCTTTCTTT.